This TCR beta chain was identified during a study of blood T cell repertoires in COVID-19. Study in general: PBMCs, B-cell-depleted T cells, or T cells were the source of the cDNA or gDNA that made up the material.

Seattle participants joined during active infection and were tracked over time. Germline assignment: CDR1 SGHAT and CDR2 FQNNGV. This CDR3 has 13 residues. Original processing methods: Counts of nucleated cells, estimated from reference gene primer amplification, were obtained. The method was immunoSEQ multiplex PCR; TCRdb's version includes in-frame clones alone and lacks a portion of them. The V and J calls and clone size come from that table; D and trimming were worked out from the DNA. The sample shows 170,000 or so clones, roughly 86% of them seen only once. V gene TRBV11-2 combines with J gene TRBJ2-5; D perhaps matches TRBD2 (6 bases). The J call is in doubt because the DNA end fits TRBJ2-7 better. The sequenced material came from peripheral blood. This TCR came from a man aged 60 to 75 with COVID-19, enrolled during active disease. The CDR3 nucleotides are TGTGCCAGCAGCTTAGGGGGAGGAAACGAGCAGTACTTC. Its protein product is CASSLGGGNEQYF.